A single sample gave rise to the 9 T cell receptor beta chains below, sequenced in a study of regulatory T cells in long-lasting Graves disease. Assembly of TCR beta libraries relied on iRepertoire HTBI primers together with Arm-PCR of CDR3 regions. From the multiplex PCR reads, TCRdb called clonotypes with MiXCR, one entry per CDR3 protein. The profile shows 350,000 to 450,000 distinct CDR3 sequences, 10% to 15% of them singletons. The time point: newly diagnosed GD, antithyroid drugs for less than 3 months. The TCR library used RNA extracted from PBMCs. This sample also appeared in a second study, on T cells in Graves' hyperthyroidism and ophthalmopathy.

The sequencing used peripheral blood mononuclear cells (PBMCs), collected at new diagnosis, from a patient treated with antithyroid drugs. The receptors originated from a woman between 18 and 29 years old with Graves disease.

The chain joins TRBV20-1 to TRBJ1-1; the D gene is possibly TRBD1 (6 bases). V was shortened by 0 bases and J by 0 bases, with 29 bases between the two germline ends. Germline V gene data show CDR1 as DFQATT and CDR2 as SNEGSKA (reference sequence). The CDR3 has 21 residues. The CDR3: CSARDNFAMAGGGLVNTEAFF. Here the CDR3 DNA reads TGCAGTGCTAGAGATAATTTCGCGATGGCGGGGGGCGGCCTGGTGAACACTGAAGCTTTCTTT.

In DNA, the CDR3 is TGTGCCAGCAGCTTGCGGCGCGGGAGTTTATACGAGCAGTACTTC. As protein: CASSLRRGSLYEQYF. The rearrangement uses TRBV5-4 and TRBJ2-7, with TRBD2 matching over 7 bases. This CDR3 has 15 residues. The V and J ends lost 1 base and 4 bases, in that order; junction bases with no gene match: 8. Germline values: CDR1 SGHNT, CDR2 YYREEE (reference sequence).

This clonotype has ten or more counts. The V and J genes are TRBV7-8 and TRBJ2-3, with D possibly being TRBD1 or TRBD2 (5 bases each). V dropped 3 bases and J dropped 10 bases, with 17 bases sitting between them. Germline CDR1 is SGHVS and CDR2 is FQNEAQ. The CDR3 has 14 amino acids. The CDR3 nucleotides read TGTGCCAGCAGCTTGCCCGGGACGTCTGGGGCGCAGTATTTT. Its protein is CASSLPGTSGAQYF.

The table lists this clonotype with many counts. The J gene is TRBJ1-2, the V gene TRBV2; D is unclear. V was clipped by 3 bases and J by 8 bases, with 13 bases between them. The CDR3 has 13 amino acids. The germline V gene encodes CDR1 SNHLY and CDR2 FYNNEI. The CDR3 DNA is TGTGCCAGCAGTGATACTATGGGCGAGGGCTACACCTTC. It codes for CASSDTMGEGYTF.

The V call is TRBV20-1, the J call TRBJ2-4; no clear D. In germline, CDR1 is DFQATT, CDR2 SNEGSKA (reference sequence). V lost 2 bases to trimming and J lost 9 bases, with 8 bases between them. The CDR3 length is 11 residues. The CDR3 protein is CSARRSGIQYF. DNA for the CDR3: TGCAGTGCTAGAAGGTCAGGCATTCAGTACTTC.

The chain joins TRBV27 to TRBJ2-1, with unresolved D. The V end lost 5 bases, the J end lost 0 bases, and 11 bases lay between the germline ends. This CDR3 region has 15 residues. Per germline, CDR1 MNHEY and CDR2 SMNVEV (reference sequence). The CDR3 sequence is CASSETLSSYNEQFF. In nucleotides, the CDR3 is TGTGCCAGCAGTGAGACCCTGAGCTCCTACAATGAGCAGTTCTTC.

Turning to this clonotype: A much bigger clone sits one base away, suggesting this may be a read error. V and J are TRBV12-3 or TRBV12-4 and TRBJ2-1, with 11 bases aligning to TRBD2. Trimming cost V 6 bases and J 11 bases; bases outside gene matches: 30. This CDR3 has 21 amino acids. The CDR3 spells CASSHLQLASGRTQVGNKQFF. Written as DNA, the CDR3 is TGTGCCAGCAGCCACCTCCAGCTCGCTAGCGGGAGGACTCAGGTTGGGAATAAGCAGTTCTTC.

This clonotype has ten or more counts. The rearrangement links TRBV11-2 to TRBJ2-3; TRBD1 matches at 9 bases. The V segment lost 1 base and the J segment 1 base; nucleotides outside the gene matches: 6. The length of the CDR3 is 17 residues. CDR1 is SGHAT and CDR2 is FQNNGV in the germline V gene. DNA of the CDR3: TGTGCCAGCAGCTTAGCCGGACAGGGGTCGGGCACAGATACGCAGTATTTT. Its protein product is CASSLAGQGSGTDTQYF.

This clonotype was detected ten times or more. This CDR3 is CASSLWEGRNQPQHF. The CDR3 DNA sequence: TGTGCCAGCAGTTTGTGGGAAGGTCGCAATCAGCCCCAGCATTTT. The chain recombines TRBV28 with TRBJ1-5; D not resolved. V lost 3 bases, J lost 2 bases, and 11 bases lay in between. Per the germline V gene, CDR1 is MDHEN and CDR2 is SYDVKM. This CDR3 is built from 15 residues.